This TCR beta chain comes out of a study of Graves' ophthalmopathy and Graves' hyperthyroidism. Whole-study context: Absence of ophthalmopathy within 18 months of follow-up defined stable hyperthyroidism. Study findings and constraints: Sensitivity of about 90% and specificity of about 84% were achieved when a 13-signature model separated ophthalmopathy from stable hyperthyroidism. Blood also carried most expanded thyroid clonotypes exceeding 0.001 frequency.

Germline V gene lookup returns CDR1 SNHLY and CDR2 FYNNEI. The CDR3 is made up of 12 amino acids. V was pared by 11 bases and J by 3 bases, with 6 bases of the junction left unmatched. RNA served as the template for amplifying TCR beta CDR3 regions. An opening RT-PCR round employed HTBI primers and preceded a second-round multiplex PCR. TCRdb independently ran MiXCR on the multiplex PCR reads; one entry per CDR3 protein. The profile shows over a million distinct CDR3 sequences, roughly 35% of them singletons. Hyperthyroidism in these 18- to 65-year-old patients was newly diagnosed, lasting under 2 months. Regarding this clonotype: Its antigen is not identified.

Sequencing was done on a sample of peripheral blood or thyroid tissue (not recorded which). The clonotype originates from an adult man with Graves' hyperthyroidism. The rearrangement uses TRBV2 and TRBJ1-2; 7 bases map to TRBD1. The CDR3 bases are TGTGCCCCGGACAGGTCTGACTATGGCTACACCTTC. It translates to CAPDRSDYGYTF.